Listed below are T cell receptor beta chains from one sample, sequenced in a study of control samples from healthy donors and cancer patients. Using immunoSEQ multiplex PCR, the repertoire was profiled, and TCRdb retains in-frame clones only, with some absent. The sample holds 150,000 to 160,000 clones, just under 95% seen once. Sequenced input: blood. These receptor sequences come from a man between 35 and 55 years old in good health. The CDR3 runs from the conserved cysteine through the conserved F or W. A D gene is named only where the DNA matches it firmly. The size of a clone is reported for some rows only, either as once, few or many, or as a class for expanded clones.

CDR3nt: TGTGCCAGCAGTTTACAGGGGGCGGATGGCTACACCTTC
CDR3aa: CASSLQGADGYTF
len: 13
abundance: NA
j_gene: TRBJ1-2
d_gene: TRBD1
v_gene: TRBV2

CDR3nt: TGTGCCAGCAGTTACAGGAGCATGGCTGAAGCTTTCTTT
CDR3aa: CASSYRSMAEAFF
len: 13
abundance: NA
j_gene: TRBJ1-1
d_gene: NA
v_gene: TRBV6-5

CDR3nt: TGCGCCAGCAGCTTAACAGGGGTCACAGCTAATGAAAAACTGTTTTTT
CDR3aa: CASSLTGVTANEKLFF
len: 16
abundance: NA
j_gene: TRBJ1-4
d_gene: TRBD1
v_gene: TRBV5-1

CDR3nt: TGTGCCAGCAGCTTGGGACTCCCGGGATCACCCCTCCACTTT
CDR3aa: CASSLGLPGSPLHF
len: 14
abundance: NA
j_gene: TRBJ1-6
d_gene: NA
v_gene: TRBV7-2

CDR3nt: TGTGCCAGTAGTATAGATTACCGGCCGGGACAGGGGGCAGATACGCAGTATTTT
CDR3aa: CASSIDYRPGQGADTQYF
len: 18
abundance: NA
j_gene: TRBJ2-3
d_gene: TRBD1
v_gene: TRBV19

CDR3nt: TGTGCCAGTAGCATGAGTAGGGCTGAAGCTTTCTTT
CDR3aa: CASSMSRAEAFF
len: 12
abundance: NA
j_gene: TRBJ1-1
d_gene: NA
v_gene: TRBV19

CDR3nt: TGTGCCAGCAGTTCCGGGACAGGGTCAAGGACTGAAGCTTTCTTT
CDR3aa: CASSSGTGSRTEAFF
len: 15
abundance: NA
j_gene: TRBJ1-1
d_gene: TRBD1
v_gene: TRBV28

CDR3nt: TGTGCCAGCAGCGCCCGACAGGGGGCTTACGAGCAGTACTTC
CDR3aa: CASSARQGAYEQYF
len: 14
abundance: NA
j_gene: TRBJ2-7
d_gene: TRBD1
v_gene: TRBV11-3

CDR3nt: TGTGCCAGCAGCGAGGGACAGCCCACCAATCAGCCCCAGCATTTT
CDR3aa: CASSEGQPTNQPQHF
len: 15
abundance: NA
j_gene: TRBJ1-5
d_gene: TRBD1
v_gene: TRBV5-8

CDR3nt: TGTGCCAGCAGTTTTAGGGGGAACACTGAAGCTTTCTTT
CDR3aa: CASSFRGNTEAFF
len: 13
abundance: NA
j_gene: TRBJ1-1
d_gene: NA
v_gene: TRBV27

CDR3nt: TGTGCCAGCAGTTACTACCGGGACAACCCCAATCAGCCCCAGCATTTT
CDR3aa: CASSYYRDNPNQPQHF
len: 16
abundance: once
j_gene: TRBJ1-5
d_gene: NA
v_gene: TRBV6-2/TRBV6-3

CDR3nt: TGTGCCAGCAGCGGACGCACCGGGACCCCTGGGAATGAGCAGTTCTTC
CDR3aa: CASSGRTGTPGNEQFF
len: 16
abundance: few
j_gene: TRBJ2-1
d_gene: NA
v_gene: TRBV9

CDR3nt: TGTGCCAGCAGTATGACGGGAAACACCATATATTTT
CDR3aa: CASSMTGNTIYF
len: 12
abundance: NA
j_gene: TRBJ1-3
d_gene: NA
v_gene: TRBV12-3/TRBV12-4

CDR3nt: TGTGCCAGCAGTTACCCAACCCTCGGACTAGCGAGTAAGGATACGCAGTATTTT
CDR3aa: CASSYPTLGLASKDTQYF
len: 18
abundance: NA
j_gene: TRBJ2-3
d_gene: TRBD2
v_gene: TRBV6-2/TRBV6-3

CDR3nt: TGTGCCTGGAGGAGGCCGGGCCACGAGCAGTACTTC
CDR3aa: CAWRRPGHEQYF
len: 12
abundance: NA
j_gene: TRBJ2-7
d_gene: NA
v_gene: TRBV30

CDR3nt: TGCGCCAGCAGCCAACAGGGCACTGAAGCTTTCTTT
CDR3aa: CASSQQGTEAFF
len: 12
abundance: NA
j_gene: TRBJ1-1
d_gene: NA
v_gene: TRBV5-1

CDR3nt: TGTGCCAGCAGCCGAACCTCGGGGGGGGCCCAGCATTTT
CDR3aa: CASSRTSGGAQHF
len: 13
abundance: many
j_gene: TRBJ1-5
d_gene: NA
v_gene: TRBV3-1/TRBV3-2

CDR3nt: TGTGCCTCGGGCTGGGGTGAGCAGTTCTTC
CDR3aa: CASGWGEQFF
len: 10
abundance: NA
j_gene: TRBJ2-1
d_gene: NA
v_gene: TRBV27

CDR3nt: TGCGCCAGCAGCTTGGAGTCCCAGGCAGGAGCTGGCTACACCTTC
CDR3aa: CASSLESQAGAGYTF
len: 15
abundance: once
j_gene: TRBJ1-2
d_gene: NA
v_gene: TRBV5-1

CDR3nt: TGTGCCAGCAGTTTATTAAGGAACACTGAAGCTTTCTTT
CDR3aa: CASSLLRNTEAFF
len: 13
abundance: NA
j_gene: TRBJ1-1
d_gene: NA
v_gene: TRBV12-3/TRBV12-4